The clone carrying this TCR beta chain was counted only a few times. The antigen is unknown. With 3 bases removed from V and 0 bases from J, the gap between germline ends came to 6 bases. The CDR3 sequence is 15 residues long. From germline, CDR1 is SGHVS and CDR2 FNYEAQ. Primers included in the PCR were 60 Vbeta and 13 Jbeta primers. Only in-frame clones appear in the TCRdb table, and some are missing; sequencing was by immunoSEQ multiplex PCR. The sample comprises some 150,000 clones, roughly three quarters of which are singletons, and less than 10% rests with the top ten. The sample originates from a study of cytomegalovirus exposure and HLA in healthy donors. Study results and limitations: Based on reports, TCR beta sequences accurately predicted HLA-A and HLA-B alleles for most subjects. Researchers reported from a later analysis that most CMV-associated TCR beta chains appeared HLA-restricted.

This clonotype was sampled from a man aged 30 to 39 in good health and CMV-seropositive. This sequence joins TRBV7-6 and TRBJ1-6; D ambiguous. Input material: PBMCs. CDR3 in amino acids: CASSLESSYNSPLHF. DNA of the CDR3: TGTGCCAGCAGCTTGGAGAGCTCCTATAATTCACCCCTCCACTTT.